This T cell receptor (beta chain) stems from a study of shared clonotypes between healthy human individuals. CD45RO-negative CD8 cells positively selected for CCR7 made up the naive population, which excluded terminally differentiated effector memory CD45RA+ cells. Some clones are missing from TCRdb's copy, which holds only in-frame ones; the method was immunoSEQ multiplex PCR. The data hold about 2 million clones, with approximately 95% observed a single time. The CDR3 is 15 residues long. V gave up 5 bases and J gave up 6 bases; unmatched junction bases: 9. Germline V gene sequence: CDR1 MGHRA, CDR2 YSYEKL.

The TCR originated in a man between 18 and 29 years old in good health. The gene calls are TRBV4-1 and TRBJ2-2; TRBD1 matches 7 bases. Sequencing was done on a sample of naive CD8+ T cells sorted from blood. This chain's CDR3 is CASSWGTVQAGELFF. The DNA for the CDR3 is TGCGCCAGCAGCTGGGGGACAGTCCAGGCCGGGGAGCTGTTTTTT.